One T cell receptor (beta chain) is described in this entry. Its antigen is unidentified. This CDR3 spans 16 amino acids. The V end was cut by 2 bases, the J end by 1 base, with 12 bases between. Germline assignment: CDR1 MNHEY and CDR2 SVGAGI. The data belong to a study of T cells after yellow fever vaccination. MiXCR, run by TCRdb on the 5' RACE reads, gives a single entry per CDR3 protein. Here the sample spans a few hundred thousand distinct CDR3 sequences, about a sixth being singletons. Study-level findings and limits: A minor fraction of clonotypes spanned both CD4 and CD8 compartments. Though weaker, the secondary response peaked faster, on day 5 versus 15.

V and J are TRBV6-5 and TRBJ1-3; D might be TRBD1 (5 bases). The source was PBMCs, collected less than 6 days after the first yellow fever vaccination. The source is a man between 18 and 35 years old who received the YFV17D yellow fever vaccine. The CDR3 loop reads CASSYGPGWSGNTIYF. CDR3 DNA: TGTGCCAGCAGTTACGGTCCAGGGTGGTCTGGAAACACCATATATTTT.